The clone carrying this T cell receptor (beta chain) was counted ten times or more. Its antigen is still unknown. The data were obtained in a study of early T cells in non-severe SARS-CoV-2 infection. Study context: Chains were unpaired, as sequencing was done on bulk RNA from unsorted whole blood. Regarding the study as a whole: VDJdb-based annotation leaned toward anti-spike CD8 responses and missed private and CD4 specificities.

TCRdb passed the 5' RACE reads through MiXCR, listing each CDR3 protein once. The sample lists tens of thousands of distinct CDR3 sequences, roughly 4.5% occurring once. V was cut by 4 bases and J by 4 bases, with 17 bases left in between. Germline assignment: CDR1 MDHEN and CDR2 SYDVKM. This CDR3 region has 16 residues. The rearrangement joins TRBV28 to TRBJ1-5, with TRBD1 as a possible D gene (6 bases). The starting material was whole blood, obtained at baseline. This receptor was identified in an adult who was a healthcare worker with PCR-confirmed SARS-CoV-2 infection or an uninfected control (not recorded which). The CDR3 protein is CASSWGAGAGNQPQHF. The CDR3 bases are TGTGCCAGCAGTTGGGGGGCCGGGGCAGGAAATCAGCCCCAGCATTTT.